This T cell receptor beta chain was identified in a study of siplizumab effects on memory and regulatory T cells. Libraries were prepared by immunoSEQ multiplex PCR; TCRdb keeps only in-frame clonotypes and omits some of them. The sample shows some 90,000 clones, 80% to 90% of them seen only once. In its sample, this clone was seen once. Germline V gene sequence: CDR1 SGHTA, CDR2 FQGTGA. This CDR3 is 17 amino acids long. V shed 5 bases, J shed 1 base, and the junction held 5 bases outside the gene matches. The receptor's source is a human donor in good health. The sequenced material came from CD4+ T cells sorted from blood. The rearrangement uses TRBV7-3 and TRBJ2-6; 10 bases fit TRBD1. Here the CDR3 reads CASSPRQGASGANVLTF. In nucleotides, the CDR3 is TGTGCCAGCAGCCCTAGACAGGGGGCGTCTGGGGCCAACGTCCTGACTTTC.